Following are 27 T cell receptor beta chains from one sample sequenced in a study of early T cells in non-severe SARS-CoV-2 infection. TCRdb analysed the 5' RACE reads with MiXCR anew, one entry per CDR3 protein. This table holds tens of thousands of distinct CDR3 sequences, 13% found once. The sequenced material came from whole blood. Receptor source: an adult who was a healthcare worker with PCR-confirmed SARS-CoV-2 infection or an uninfected control (not recorded which).

The sample holds many counts of this clonotype. V gene TRBV19 combines with J gene TRBJ2-7, with TRBD2 as a possible D gene (6 bases). CDR1 and CDR2 from the germline V gene are LNHDA and SQIVND (reference sequence). The CDR3 runs 17 residues. The ends were cut back, 0 bases at V and 7 bases at J, with 22 bases in the middle. The DNA for the CDR3 is TGTGCCAGTAGTATAGATCGCGGGCAGGGAGGTAACCTGGAGCAGTACTTC. Translating gives CASSIDRGQGGNLEQYF.

This clonotype was counted between two and nine times. The genes are TRBV20-1 and TRBJ2-7; 9 nucleotides align to TRBD2. V lost 5 bases and J lost 1; bases outside the gene matches: 9. The germline gives CDR1 DFQATT, CDR2 SNEGSKA (reference sequence). The CDR3 contains 15 residues. CDR3 DNA: TGCAGTGCTCGGGAGACTAGCGGATTTTCCTACGAGCAGTACTTC. This gives the protein CSARETSGFSYEQYF.

This clonotype has at least ten counts. A junction end diverges from the germline sequence, so it may reflect a read error. V is TRBV10-3 and J is TRBJ2-4, with 8 bases matching TRBD2. CDR3 length: 14 amino acids. CDR1 ENHRY and CDR2 SYGVKD come from the germline V gene. CDR3 DNA: TGTGCCATCAGCCCCGGACTAGCCGAAAACATTCAGTACTTC. Translated, it gives CAISPGLAENIQYF.

This clonotype was seen at least ten times. V is TRBV20-1 and J is TRBJ1-1; maybe TRBD1 (5 bases). Trimming cost V 6 bases and J 2 bases, with 10 bases left between them. CDR3 length: 12 amino acids. Germline values: CDR1 DFQATT, CDR2 SNEGSKA (reference sequence). The DNA of the CDR3 is TGCAGTGCCTTGACAGCAAACACTGAAGCTTTCTTT. This codes for CSALTANTEAFF.

This clonotype was seen at least ten times. The rearrangement links TRBV7-9 to TRBJ1-2; 10 bases are shared with TRBD1. This CDR3 has 14 residues. Germline CDR1 reads SEHNR; CDR2 reads FQNEAQ (reference sequence). Germline trimming cut 4 bases from V and 5 bases from J; bases unmatched to any gene: 4. CDR3: CASSSRTGGYGYTF. In DNA, the CDR3 is TGTGCCAGCAGCTCCCGGACAGGGGGATATGGCTACACCTTC. Combining the CDR3 with reference TRBV7-9 and TRBJ1-2 gives the whole variable domain DTGVSQNPRHKITKRGQNVTFRCDPISEHNRLYWYRQTLGQGPEFLTYFQNEAQLEKSRLLSDRFSAERPKGSFSTLEIQRTEQGDSAMYLCASSSRTGGYGYTFGSGTRLTVV.

Many counts were recorded for this clonotype. The CDR3 loop reads CASSLAANTEAFF. The CDR3, as DNA: TGTGCCAGCAGCTTAGCAGCCAACACTGAAGCTTTCTTT. The V call is TRBV7-9, the J call TRBJ1-1, with D uncertain. Germline V gene sequence: CDR1 SEHNR, CDR2 FQNEAQ (reference sequence). The CDR3 is 13 amino acids. V was shortened by 0 bases and J by 2 bases, with 4 bases between the two germline ends.

This clonotype was seen only a few times. The J gene is TRBJ2-2, the V gene TRBV21-1; TRBD1, the table's D call, lacks a check against the DNA. TRBV21-1 is labeled a pseudogene. The CDR3 totals 16 residues. CDR3: CASRGPGTGRAGELFF. DNA for the CDR3: TGTGCCAGCAGAGGTCCCGGGACAGGGCGGGCCGGGGAGCTGTTTTTT.

This clonotype was seen only a few times. The chain has TRBV7-2 and TRBJ2-3; possible D gene TRBD2, 6 bases. Trimming pared 1 base from V and 11 bases from J, leaving 13 bases between. The CDR3 contains 13 residues. From germline, CDR1 is SGHTA and CDR2 FQGNSA. The CDR3: CASSLGTSRVQYF. CDR3 nucleotide sequence: TGTGCCAGCAGCTTAGGAACTAGCAGGGTGCAGTATTTT.

The table lists this clonotype with many counts. The DNA for the CDR3 is TGCAGCGTTGAGGGGCGGCTAGCCCCAGATACGCAGTATTTT. Encoded protein: CSVEGRLAPDTQYF. The V call is TRBV29-1, the J call TRBJ2-3; perhaps D is TRBD1 or TRBD2 (5 bases each). There are 14 residues in the CDR3. Trimming stripped 3 bases from V and 4 bases from J, with 14 bases between. Looked up from germline, CDR1 is SQVTM and CDR2 is ANQGSEA.

In its sample, this clonotype was seen a few times. The chain carries TRBV18 and TRBJ1-4; 8 bases align to TRBD1. The CDR3 has 19 residues. Germline CDR1 and CDR2: KGHSH and LQKENI. Trimming at V came to 4 bases and at J to 0 bases, leaving 13 bases not matched to a gene. The CDR3 coding sequence is TGTGCCAGCTCACGTTCAGGGGGCCCCCTCCGCTCAACTAATGAAAAACTGTTTTTT. Translating it yields CASSRSGGPLRSTNEKLFF. The full variable domain, in which reference TRBV18 and TRBJ1-4 provide the parts outside the CDR3, is NAGVMQNPRHLVRRRGQEARLRCSPMKGHSHVYWYRQLPEEGLKFMVYLQKENIIDESGMPKERFSAEFPKEGPSILRIQQVVRGDSAAYFCASSRSGGPLRSTNEKLFFGSGTQLSVL.

The chain employs TRBV14 and TRBJ2-1; a possible D gene is TRBD2 (5 bases). The CDR3 loop spans 14 amino acids. Germline loops: CDR1 SGHDN, CDR2 FVKESK. Trimming pared 8 bases from V and 4 bases from J, leaving 15 bases between. The DNA of the CDR3 is TGTGCCAGCCAGGACTTAATAGGTTACAATGAGCAGTTCTTC. Translating it yields CASQDLIGYNEQFF.

This clonotype has a handful of counts. The rearrangement joins TRBV11-3 to TRBJ2-1, with D possibly TRBD1 on 5 matching bases. This CDR3 spans 13 amino acids. Germline V gives CDR1 SGHNT, CDR2 YENEEA. V gave up 4 bases and J gave up 8 bases, with 12 bases separating them. CDR3 amino acids: CASSSRTSHEQFF. The CDR3, as DNA: TGTGCCAGCAGCTCTCGGACAAGCCATGAGCAGTTCTTC.

The rearrangement links TRBV28 to TRBJ2-3, with D possibly being TRBD2 (5 bases). The germline CDR1 and CDR2 sequences are MDHEN and SYDVKM. The V and J ends lost 6 bases and 3 bases respectively, with 7 bases between them. This CDR3 is 12 amino acids long. The CDR3 here is CASREATDTQYF. CDR3 coding DNA: TGTGCCAGCAGGGAGGCGACAGATACGCAGTATTTT. Combining the CDR3 with reference TRBV28 and TRBJ2-3 gives the whole variable domain DVKVTQSSRYLVKRTGEKVFLECVQDMDHENMFWYRQDPGLGLRLIYFSYDVKMKEKGDIPEGYSVSREKKERFSLILESASTNQTSMYLCASREATDTQYFGPGTRLTVL.

This chain connects TRBV4-2 to TRBJ2-7; D might be TRBD1 (5 bases). CDR1 LGHNA and CDR2 YNFKEQ come from the germline V gene. Trimming stripped 4 bases from V and 2 bases from J, with 9 bases between. This CDR3 is 13 amino acids long. CDR3 nucleotide sequence: TGTGCCAGCAGCCCCTCAGGGCCCTACGAGCAGTACTTC. Protein sequence: CASSPSGPYEQYF.

There are many counts of this clonotype. The V call is TRBV6-5, the J call TRBJ1-1; TRBD1 matches 9 bases. V shed 5 bases, J shed 4 bases, and the junction held 5 bases outside the gene matches. Germline assignment: CDR1 MNHEY and CDR2 SVGAGI. This CDR3 spans 14 amino acids. The CDR3 DNA sequence: TGTGCCAGCAGTGAGACAGGGGGGCCCACTGAAGCTTTCTTT. Its protein product is CASSETGGPTEAFF.

This clonotype was detected ten times or more. J is TRBJ1-3 and V is TRBV27; the D gene is possibly TRBD1 (5 bases). V was trimmed by 11 bases and J by 4 bases, leaving 9 bases between them. From germline, CDR1 is MNHEY and CDR2 SMNVEV (reference sequence). There are 11 residues in the CDR3. The CDR3 region is CAAGYGNTIYF. CDR3 in DNA: TGTGCCGCAGGGTACGGAAACACCATATATTTT.

This clonotype was counted many times. This chain connects TRBV12-3 or TRBV12-4 to TRBJ2-2, with TRBD2 matching 14 bases. The CDR3 is 17 amino acids. V trimming: 5 bases; J trimming: 7 bases; junction bases outside the gene matches: 9. The CDR3 sequence: CASSLRLAGGRIGELFF. In DNA form, the CDR3 reads TGTGCCAGCAGTCTGAGACTAGCGGGGGGGCGGATCGGGGAGCTGTTTTTT.

The chain carries TRBV2 and TRBJ2-3; no clear D gene. The V gene lost 3 bases and the J gene lost 4 bases, with 2 bases spanning the gap. CDR3 length: 11 residues. The germline V gene has CDR1 SNHLY and CDR2 FYNNEI. CDR3 in amino acids: CASSDADTQYF. The CDR3 DNA sequence: TGTGCCAGCAGTGATGCAGATACGCAGTATTTT. The full variable domain, with the rest looked up from reference TRBV2 and TRBJ2-3, is EPEVTQTPSHQVTQMGQEVILRCVPISNHLYFYWYRQILGQKVEFLVSFYNNEISEKSEIFDDQFSVERPDGSNFTLKIRSTKLEDSAMYFCASSDADTQYFGPGTRLTVL.

The chain joins TRBV29-1 to TRBJ2-1; maybe TRBD1 (6 bases). The CDR3 spans 11 residues. Germline V CDR1 and CDR2: SQVTM, ANQGSEA. Trimming cost V 7 bases and J 8 bases, with 12 bases left between them. CDR3 protein: CSGHRAHEQFF. The CDR3 DNA follows: TGCAGCGGACACAGGGCCCATGAGCAGTTCTTC.

A remark on this clonotype: A read error may explain this, as a much larger clone is one base away. The rearrangement uses TRBV10-3 and TRBJ2-7; D possibly matches TRBD1 or TRBD2 (5 bases each). Trimming removed 10 bases at V and 6 bases at J, with 22 bases between. CDR3 length equals 14 residues. Germline CDR1 is ENHRY and CDR2 is SYGVKD. The CDR3: CATGPGELGFEQYF. The CDR3, as DNA: TGTGCCACGGGGCCCGGGGAGCTCGGGTTCGAGCAGTACTTC.

This clonotype was counted at least ten times. The rearrangement joins TRBV6-6 to TRBJ2-7; D might be TRBD1 (7 bases). Trimming took off 6 bases at V and 4 bases at J, with 10 bases between the two ends. The CDR3 has 12 amino acids. Germline V gene sequence: CDR1 MNHNY, CDR2 SVGAGI (reference sequence). The DNA of the CDR3 is TGTGCCAGCAGACCAGGGGGGTACGAGCAGTACTTC. Translating gives CASRPGGYEQYF.

This clonotype was seen many times. V usage is TRBV24-1 and J usage is TRBJ2-2, with 7 bases fitting TRBD1. After removal of 4 bases from V and 6 bases from J, the junction contained 7 bases not matched to a gene. The CDR3 extends over 15 amino acids. Germline values: CDR1 KGHDR, CDR2 SFDVKD. Here the CDR3 reads CATSDPGTESGELFF. CDR3 coding DNA: TGTGCCACCAGTGACCCCGGGACAGAGTCCGGGGAGCTGTTTTTT.

The table lists this clonotype with many counts. The rearrangement joins TRBV4-2 to TRBJ1-1, with D perhaps TRBD1 (5 bases). Germline V gene sequence: CDR1 LGHNA, CDR2 YNFKEQ. The V end was cut by 1 base, the J end by 1 base, with 7 bases between. This CDR3 has 14 amino acids. The CDR3 is CASSQGRANTEAFF. The CDR3 bases are TGTGCCAGCAGCCAAGGCAGGGCGAACACTGAAGCTTTCTTT.

The rearrangement uses TRBV4-1 and TRBJ2-5; D might be TRBD2 (5 bases). The germline V gene has CDR1 MGHRA and CDR2 YSYEKL. V lost 6 bases and J 2 bases, leaving 10 bases between the germline ends. This CDR3 spans 13 amino acids. This CDR3 is CASRSGIQETQYF. The CDR3 coding sequence is TGCGCCAGCAGGTCCGGGATTCAAGAGACCCAGTACTTC.

This clonotype appeared a few times. The chain couples TRBV19 to TRBJ1-4; no reliable D call. Germline V CDR1 and CDR2: LNHDA, SQIVND (reference sequence). The CDR3 runs 17 residues. The ends were cut back, 3 bases at V and 0 bases at J, with 14 bases in the middle. Here the CDR3 DNA reads TGTGCCAGTAGTATTAACGGGTTCCGGGCAACTAATGAAAAACTGTTTTTT. Amino acid sequence: CASSINGFRATNEKLFF. Complete variable domain (other parts from reference TRBV19 and TRBJ1-4): DGGITQSPKYLFRKEGQNVTLSCEQNLNHDAMYWYRQDPGQGLRLIYYSQIVNDFQKGDIAEGYSVSREKKESFPLTVTSAQKNPTAFYLCASSINGFRATNEKLFFGSGTQLSVL.

This clonotype was seen at least ten times. DNA for the CDR3: TGTGCCAGCAGCTTGGACAGGGGGCAATTCTACAATGAGCAGTTCTTC. Its translation is CASSLDRGQFYNEQFF. The rearrangement links TRBV5-6 to TRBJ2-1; 9 positions agree with TRBD1. The CDR3 runs 16 residues. V shed 0 bases, J shed 3 bases, and the junction held 4 bases outside the gene matches. Germline CDR1 and CDR2: SGHDT and YYEEEE.

This clonotype was observed many times. The chain joins TRBV2 to TRBJ2-1; D call uncertain. The CDR3 contains 10 residues. Germline V gives CDR1 SNHLY, CDR2 FYNNEI. The germline V and J ends were trimmed by 3 bases and 9 bases, with 3 bases remaining between them. The CDR3 DNA sequence: TGTGCCAGCAGTGATACTGAGCAGTTCTTC. Protein product: CASSDTEQFF.